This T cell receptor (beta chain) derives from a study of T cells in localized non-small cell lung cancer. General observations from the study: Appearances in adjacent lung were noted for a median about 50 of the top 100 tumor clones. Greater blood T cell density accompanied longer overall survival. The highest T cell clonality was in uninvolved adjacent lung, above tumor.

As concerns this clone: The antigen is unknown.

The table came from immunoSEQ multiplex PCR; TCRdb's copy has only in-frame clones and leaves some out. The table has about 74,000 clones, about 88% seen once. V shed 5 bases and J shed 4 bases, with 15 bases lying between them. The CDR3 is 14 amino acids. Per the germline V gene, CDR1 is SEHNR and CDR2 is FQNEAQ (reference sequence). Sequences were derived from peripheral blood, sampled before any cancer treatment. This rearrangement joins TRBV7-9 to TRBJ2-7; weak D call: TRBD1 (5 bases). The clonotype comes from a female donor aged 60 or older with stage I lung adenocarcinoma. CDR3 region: CASSRLGALYEQYF. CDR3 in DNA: TGTGCCAGCAGCCGTCTAGGGGCGCTTTACGAGCAGTACTTC.